These 4 T cell receptor beta chains were sequenced from one sample in a study of blood T cells in healthy people across ages. Sample-barcoded 5' priming and a J-beta primer mix drove a second PCR of 7 to 11 cycles. Using its own MiXCR run on the 5' RACE reads, TCRdb lists one record per CDR3 protein. This table has roughly 500,000 distinct CDR3 sequences, approximately 30% appearing once. Sequencing was carried out using blood. The receptors originated from a woman between 65 and 79 years old in good health.

The chain combines TRBV20-1 with TRBJ1-2; TRBD1 matches 8 bases. The V segment lost 4 bases and the J segment 8 bases; nucleotides outside the gene matches: 6. The CDR3 extends over 12 amino acids. From germline, CDR1 is DFQATT and CDR2 SNEGSKA (reference sequence). The CDR3: CSATGQGRGYTF. CDR3 nucleotide sequence: TGCAGTGCTACTGGACAGGGTAGAGGCTACACCTTC.

The rearrangement links TRBV6-2 or TRBV6-3 to TRBJ2-6, with 7 nucleotides matching TRBD2. The germline V gene encodes CDR1 MNHEY and CDR2 SVGEGT. V was pared by 4 bases and J by 0 bases, with 3 bases of the junction left unmatched. This CDR3 spans 16 amino acids. The CDR3 is CASSSRTSSGANVLTF. The CDR3 nucleotides read TGTGCCAGCAGTTCCCGGACTAGCTCTGGGGCCAACGTCCTGACTTTC.

A few counts support this clonotype. The chain recombines TRBV6-5 with TRBJ1-4, with no clear D. Between the trimmed V and J ends, which lost 5 bases and 7 bases, there was a span of 11 bases. The CDR3 loop spans 13 amino acids. Per germline, CDR1 MNHEY and CDR2 SVGAGI. The chain's CDR3 is CASSPPEGEKLFF. The CDR3 nucleotides read TGTGCCAGCAGTCCCCCAGAGGGTGAAAAACTGTTTTTT.

This clonotype was seen many times. This chain connects TRBV9 to TRBJ1-2; D remains unclear. Germline V gene lookup returns CDR1 SGDLS and CDR2 YYNGEE. The CDR3 sequence is 13 residues long. V was clipped by 3 bases and J by 10 bases, with 16 bases between them. Here the CDR3 DNA reads TGTGCCAGCAGCGACGACCCGTGGGGAGTCTACACCTTC. Amino acid sequence: CASSDDPWGVYTF.